The T cell receptor (beta chain) under discussion was sequenced for a study of shared T cell receptors in the human thymus. This clone has just one count. The CDR3 covers 15 residues. Germline V gene data show CDR1 as LNHNV and CDR2 as YYDKDF (reference sequence). V lost 8 bases and J lost 4; bases outside the gene matches: 10. The data were produced by immunoSEQ multiplex PCR, yet TCRdb's version contains in-frame clones alone and is incomplete. This table holds 650,000 to 950,000 clones, 80% to 90% found once. The same data also contributed to another study, on human thymus T cells. In that study: Thymus pieces cut out during corrective heart surgery were the tissue that was used. Among thymic and blood repertoires, usage of V and J genes appeared biased. Reports from related research described highly overlapping thymic repertoires among unrelated individuals.

The sample taken for sequencing was thymocytes. The genes are TRBV15 and TRBJ1-3; 8 bases are shared with TRBD1. The TCR comes from a girl under three years old with a congenital heart defect. CDR3 sequence: CATLEDRDYGNTIYF. The CDR3 coding sequence is TGTGCCACCCTCGAGGACAGGGATTACGGAAACACCATATATTTT.